This note documents a single T cell receptor beta chain sequence. Its binding antigen is unknown. There are no base qualities to consult, and no much larger clone falls within one base. The collaborating institutions used their own protocols to collect whole blood in K2EDTA tubes. For TCRbeta analysis, collaborator samples were shipped as frozen whole blood, as isolated PBMCs, or as DNA extracted from either sample type. The data stem from a study of blood T cell repertoires in COVID-19 (dated by TCRdb to about 2020). Study-level background: Samples covering the acute and convalescent phases of COVID-19 were provided by collaborators in the United States, Italy and Spain. A freely available public database, intended as a resource for researchers studying the immune response to SARS-CoV-2, is where the repertoires were released. Subjects who had been exposed to COVID-19, were actively infected with it, or had recovered from it provided the deeply sampled blood TCRbeta repertoires that made up the dataset. The samples were drawn from the first 160 participants of the ongoing ImmuneRACE study and from 950 to 1,500 subjects provided by 6 global collaborators. The material from the prospective study consisted of cDNA or gDNA derived from T cells, B-cell-depleted T cells, or PBMCs. Where HLA class I and class II types were available, the types were taken from metadata supplied by the sample provider, not from assay-based typing. Sample metadata almost always included a de-identified subject ID, COVID-19 status, age in years and sex. Summary of the overall study and its limitations: The amount of clinical and demographic metadata varied by source and participant and was provided uncurated.

TCRbeta CDR3 regions were amplified from genomic DNA using the immunoSEQ Assay, a bias-controlled multiplex PCR. The authors' analysis ran thus. The number of nucleated cells in each sample was estimated by amplification of reference gene primers within the assay. Sequence reads were collapsed and filtered to measure the absolute abundance of every unique TCRbeta CDR3 rearrangement. Productive Simpson clonality was computed per sample as the square root of Simpson's diversity index over productive rearrangements. Imported from immuneACCESS, the table was reduced by TCRdb to in-frame sequences with V and J called. These copies leave out some clones; in studies compared against another copy, an unresolved V gene accounts for under half, and the cause of the remainder is not known. V, J and clone size are those of that table, while D and trimming were read from the DNA. In this sample the table shows about 98,000 clones, roughly 82% of which occur a single time. The ten largest clones capture 11% of the sample.

Measured from the cysteine to the phenylalanine, the CDR3 is 11 residues long. Kept here is only the CDR3 DNA, which spans 33 bases and is read in frame from base 1. V is cut back by 9 bases and J by 7 bases, with 1 base in the junction unmatched. The germline V gene yields MNHNS for CDR1 and SASEGT for CDR2. The material sequenced was peripheral blood. This sequence uses TRBV6-1 and TRBJ2-1; the junction holds 9 bases that match TRBD1. The clonotype comes from a man between 65 and 80 years old with active or convalescent COVID-19. CDR3 reads: CARGQGNEQFF. The DNA is TGTGCCAGGGGACAGGGTAATGAGCAGTTCTTC.